Below, 7 T cell receptor beta chains from the same sample are listed, as sequenced in a study of T cell responses to AZD1222 COVID-19 vaccine. Only in-frame clones appear in the TCRdb table, and some are missing; sequencing was by immunoSEQ multiplex PCR. This table holds 60,000 or so clones, about 79% found once. Sequences were derived from peripheral blood, sampled on day 0 of AZD1222 vaccination. These receptors were collected from an adult in good health.

The CDR3 DNA sequence: TGTGCCACCGCAACCGGCGTGGCTAACTATGGCTACACCTTC. Protein product: CATATGVANYGYTF. This chain connects TRBV5-4 to TRBJ1-2; D gene ambiguous. V lost 9 bases and J lost 0, with 15 bases in between. Germline CDR1 reads SGHNT; CDR2 reads YYREEE (reference sequence). The CDR3 is made up of 14 amino acids.

V is TRBV13 and J is TRBJ2-5; possibly TRBD1 for D (5 bases). Germline CDR1 PRHDT, CDR2 FYEKMQ (reference sequence). The CDR3 extends over 15 amino acids. The V end lost 0 bases, the J end lost 7 bases, and 15 bases lay between the germline ends. CDR3 sequence: CASSLGAALRGTQYF. Written as DNA, the CDR3 is TGTGCCAGCAGCTTAGGGGCAGCCCTTAGGGGGACCCAGTACTTC. Full variable domain (missing parts from reference TRBV13 and TRBJ2-5): AAGVIQSPRHLIKEKRETATLKCYPIPRHDTVYWYQQGPGQDPQFLISFYEKMQSDKGSIPDRFSAQQFSDYHSELNMSSLELGDSALYFCASSLGAALRGTQYFGPGTRLLVL.

This clone was seen only once. The rearrangement joins TRBV7-6 to TRBJ2-2, with D perhaps TRBD1 or TRBD2 (5 bases each). Germline V gives CDR1 SGHVS, CDR2 FNYEAQ. This CDR3 has 15 amino acids. Deletions cut 0 bases from V and 4 bases from J, with 9 bases between. The CDR3 protein is CASSLAGGSTGELFF. CDR3 sequence (DNA): TGTGCCAGCAGCTTAGCTGGGGGATCCACCGGGGAGCTGTTTTTT.

The chain has TRBV10-2 and TRBJ1-1, with D perhaps matching TRBD1 (6 bases). The V and J ends lost 2 bases and 4 bases respectively, with 8 bases between them. CDR3 length equals 13 residues. Germline assignment: CDR1 WSHSY and CDR2 SAAADI. The CDR3 spells CASSEGGVTEAFF. The CDR3 coding sequence is TGCGCCAGCAGTGAGGGGGGCGTCACTGAAGCTTTCTTT.

Of note for this clone: Sequence at one end of the junction differs from germline and may be a read error. The J gene is TRBJ1-1, the V gene TRBV18; a possible D gene is TRBD1 (6 bases). Germline V gives CDR1 KGHSH, CDR2 LQKENI. CDR3 length: 13 amino acids. CDR3 loop: CASSPGQNNEAFF. DNA for the CDR3: TGTGCCAGCTCACCAGGACAGAACAATGAAGCTTTCTTT. Full variable domain (remainder filled in from reference TRBV18 and TRBJ1-1): NAGVMQNPRHLVRRRGQEARLRCSPMKGHSHVYWYRQLPEEGLKFMVYLQKENIIDESGMPKERFSAEFPKEGPSILRIQQVVRGDSAAYFCASSPGQNNEAFFGQGTRLTVV.

V and J are TRBV12-5 and TRBJ2-2; TRBD2 matches at 7 bases. The V and J ends lost 7 bases and 5 bases, in that order; junction bases with no gene match: 19. The CDR3 sequence is 18 residues long. The germline gives CDR1 LGHNT, CDR2 FRNRAP. The CDR3: CASALDRLAINETGELFF. CDR3 nucleotides: TGTGCTAGTGCCCTAGACAGACTAGCTATCAATGAGACCGGGGAGCTGTTTTTT. The variable domain in full, completed from reference TRBV12-5 and TRBJ2-2, reads DARVTQTPRHKVTEMGQEVTMRCQPILGHNTVFWYRQTMMQGLELLAYFRNRAPLDDSGMPKDRFSAEMPDATLATLKIQPSEPRDSAVYFCASALDRLAINETGELFFGEGSRLTVL.

This clone was picked up a small number of times. The genes are TRBV5-1 and TRBJ1-2; D not certain. Germline V CDR1 and CDR2: SGHRS, YFSETQ. The CDR3 totals 12 residues. Trimming removed 0 bases from V and 7 bases from J, with 7 bases in between. The CDR3 DNA sequence: TGCGCCAGCAGCTTGGACACGAGTGGCTACACCTTC. Amino acid sequence: CASSLDTSGYTF. The full variable domain, its missing parts supplied by reference TRBV5-1 and TRBJ1-2, is KAGVTQTPRYLIKTRGQQVTLSCSPISGHRSVSWYQQTPGQGLQFLFEYFSETQRNKGNFPGRFSGRQFSNSRSEMNVSTLELGDSALYLCASSLDTSGYTFGSGTRLTVV.